This TCR beta chain was retrieved from a study of T-cell memory formation after mild COVID-19. Overall study results and limits: The study detected some responding clones in pre-infection memory, suggesting cross-reactive memory joined.

Notes on this clonotype: Its antigen is as yet unknown.

This CDR3 comprises 15 residues. Trimming stripped 2 bases from V and 5 bases from J, with 16 bases between. The germline V gene encodes CDR1 SGHDT and CDR2 YYEEEE. MiXCR, applied by TCRdb to the 5' RACE reads, yields one record per CDR3 protein. The sample records 110,000 to 150,000 distinct CDR3 sequences, under 30% being singletons. The chain links TRBV5-6 to TRBJ1-1, with D possibly matching TRBD1 (5 bases). The sequencing input was PBMCs or a T cell subset sorted from them (not recorded which). The clonotype originates from an adult woman who had mild COVID-19 (a few samples of this study predate the infection). Cell type and time point are not known. The CDR3 region is CASSFRVGVGTEAFF. CDR3 nucleotide sequence: TGTGCCAGCAGCTTCAGGGTCGGGGTCGGAACTGAAGCTTTCTTT.